Each of the 4 T cell receptor beta chains below was sequenced from the same sample in a study of CXCR3-negative and CXCR3-positive naive CD8 T cells. UMI-labeled TRB cDNA libraries were prepared by 5' RACE. TCRdb reanalyzed the 5' RACE reads and collapses them to one entry per CDR3 protein, without DNA. The listing records about 150,000 distinct CDR3 sequences. Their antigens are not known. General study findings and limits: Against CXCR3-negative naive cells, CXCR3-positive naive cells showed more hydrophobic TRB CDR3s.

Input material: naive CXCR3+ CD8+ T cells from blood. Subset indicated: CD45RO-CCR7+CD27+CD95- naive CD8+ T cells expressing CXCR3 (TNR3+). The receptors originated from a human donor in good health. Some clones in this sample may be carry-over from other donors' samples.

The chain carries TRBV27 and TRBJ1-2; absent DNA, TCRdb's TRBD1 call cannot be checked. Germline V gene data show CDR1 as MNHEY and CDR2 as SMNVEV (reference sequence). This CDR3 has 16 residues. The CDR3 is CASSLSGQGENYGYTF.

The chain uses TRBV4-3 and TRBJ2-1; TCRdb's D call of TRBD1 is untestable without DNA. Germline assignment: CDR1 LGHNA and CDR2 YSLEER. This CDR3 has 17 amino acids. The CDR3 is CASSQTAGTGTYNEQFF.

V usage is TRBV20-1 and J usage is TRBJ2-1; TCRdb picks TRBD1, but there is no DNA to check that call. The CDR3 is 14 residues long. The V gene's germline CDR1 is DFQATT and CDR2 SNEGSKA (reference sequence). Here the CDR3 reads CSARELTGRDEQFF.

The gene calls are TRBV29-1 and TRBJ1-1. CDR1 is SQVTM, CDR2 ANQGSEA, per germline. The CDR3 spans 11 residues. CDR3: CSASENTEAFF.